This T cell receptor (beta chain) was recovered during a study of beta chain features in type 1 diabetes. Findings of the study overall: All four CD4+ subsets of Type 1 diabetes patients contained TCRB CDR3s that were moderately but significantly shorter.

Only a few counts were recorded for this clone. Its antigen is not identified. This same CDR3 is encoded by further DNA sequences in the sample. V shed 3 bases, J shed 0 bases, and the junction held 2 bases outside the gene matches. The CDR3 extends over 15 amino acids. Germline V gene lookup returns CDR1 SGDLS and CDR2 YYNGEE. Expressed TCRB transcripts got sequenced, as all isolated RNA was reverse transcribed. Average reads for naive, central memory and regulatory T cell samples were some 3.9 million. Assay used: immunoSEQ multiplex PCR; TCRdb lists only in-frame clones, some missing. The sample holds roughly 170,000 clones, less than 15% seen once.

The chain carries TRBV9 and TRBJ1-5; 8 nucleotides line up with TRBD1. The sequenced sample was central memory CD4+ T cells from blood. This TCR was sampled from a young woman in good health. CDR3 nucleotides: TGTGCCAGCAGCGGACAGGGGCTTAGCAATCAGCCCCAGCATTTT. It yields the protein CASSGQGLSNQPQHF.